These 9 T cell receptor beta chains came from one sample sequenced in a study of graft-versus-host responses after intestinal transplantation. Sequencing was performed with immunoSEQ multiplex PCR; in TCRdb, only in-frame clones are kept and a portion is missing. The sample lists fewer than 110,000 clones, roughly 93% occurring once. Their antigen targets remain unknown. Sequenced material: unstimulated CD8+ T cells sorted from spleen or lymph node cells, taken before intestinal transplant. These TCRs come from a human donor who received an intestinal transplant.

The rearrangement joins TRBV2 to TRBJ1-2; D is perhaps TRBD1 (6 bases). Germline CDR1 and CDR2: SNHLY and FYNNEI. The CDR3 contains 16 residues. The germline V and J ends were trimmed by 6 bases and 0 bases, with 17 bases remaining between them. As DNA, the CDR3 is TGTGCCAGCAGCCCTCAGGAGGGGGGGCCTAACTATGGCTACACCTTC. Its protein is CASSPQEGGPNYGYTF.

The chain recombines TRBV7-8 with TRBJ2-5, with 7 bases that match TRBD1. The trim removed 5 bases at V and 4 bases at J, leaving 13 bases unmatched. Germline V gene sequence: CDR1 SGHVS, CDR2 FQNEAQ. The CDR3 length is 16 residues. CDR3 amino acids: CASSTETGLGGETQYF. The CDR3 DNA reads TGTGCCAGCAGCACCGAGACAGGGCTAGGGGGAGAGACCCAGTACTTC.

This chain uses TRBV7-9 with TRBJ1-3, with 9 bases identical to TRBD1. This CDR3 comprises 17 residues. CDR1 and CDR2 (germline): SEHNR, FQNEAQ (reference sequence). V lost 5 bases and J lost 8; bases outside the gene matches: 16. DNA for the CDR3: TGTGCCAGCAGCCCAATTGGAGGGACAGGGACAGGTGACACCATATATTTT. Translation gives CASSPIGGTGTGDTIYF.

The J gene is TRBJ1-1, the V gene TRBV5-6; D remains unclear. This CDR3 has 17 amino acids. Germline V gene data show CDR1 as SGHDT and CDR2 as YYEEEE. Deletions cut 2 bases from V and 0 bases from J, with 17 bases between. CDR3 nucleotide sequence: TGTGCCAGCAGCTTACCCTCCCCCACAGAGATGAACACTGAAGCTTTCTTT. It is translated as CASSLPSPTEMNTEAFF.

V is TRBV11-2 and J is TRBJ2-7; possible D gene TRBD2, 5 bases. Trimming took off 6 bases at V and 5 bases at J, with 23 bases between the two ends. This CDR3 is built from 16 residues. Germline V gene data show CDR1 as SGHAT and CDR2 as FQNNGV. CDR3 residues: CASSFGVSTALNEQYF. CDR3 nucleotides: TGTGCCAGCAGTTTCGGGGTTAGTACAGCATTGAACGAGCAGTACTTC.

The chain is built from TRBV4-1 and TRBJ1-1, with D maybe TRBD1 (5 bases). This CDR3 is built from 16 residues. Germline CDR1 reads MGHRA; CDR2 reads YSYEKL. V dropped 5 bases and J dropped 2 bases, with 18 bases sitting between them. CDR3 nucleotide sequence: TGCGCCAGCAGCTCCCCGTCGGGACCGGGAAACACTGAAGCTTTCTTT. It encodes CASSSPSGPGNTEAFF.

As regards this clone: Other nucleotide sequences in the sample specify the same CDR3. The chain carries TRBV27 and TRBJ2-7; 7 nucleotides line up with TRBD2. From germline, CDR1 is MNHEY and CDR2 SMNVEV (reference sequence). The CDR3 totals 13 residues. V shed 2 bases, J shed 2 bases, and the junction held 0 bases outside the gene matches. CDR3 coding DNA: TGTGCCAGCAGTTTAAGCGGGGCCTACGAGCAGTACTTC. It specifies CASSLSGAYEQYF.

The chain links TRBV27 to TRBJ2-5; 9 bases align to TRBD1. The V gene end was trimmed by 6 bases and the J gene end by 5 bases; junction bases not matched to a gene: 13. This CDR3 is built from 16 residues. Germline-derived CDR1 and CDR2 are MNHEY and SMNVEV (reference sequence). The CDR3 sequence: CASSLMAQGAGETQYF. The CDR3 DNA reads as TGTGCCAGCAGCCTAATGGCACAGGGGGCAGGGGAGACCCAGTACTTC.

The rearrangement uses TRBV20-1 and TRBJ1-2; D not certain. The V gene's germline CDR1 is DFQATT and CDR2 SNEGSKA (reference sequence). The CDR3 is made up of 11 amino acids. Trimming removed 5 bases at V and 4 bases at J, with 8 bases between. CDR3 in DNA: TGCAGTGCTCCGGGGAGCTATGGCTACACCTTC. This translates into CSAPGSYGYTF.